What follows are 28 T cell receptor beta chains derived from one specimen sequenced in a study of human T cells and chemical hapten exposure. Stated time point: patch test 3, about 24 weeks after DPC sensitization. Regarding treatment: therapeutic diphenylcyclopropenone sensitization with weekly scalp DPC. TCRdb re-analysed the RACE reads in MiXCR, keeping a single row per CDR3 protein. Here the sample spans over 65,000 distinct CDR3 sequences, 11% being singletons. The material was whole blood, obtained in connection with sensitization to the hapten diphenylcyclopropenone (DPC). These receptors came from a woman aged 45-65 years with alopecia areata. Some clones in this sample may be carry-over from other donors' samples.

The CDR3 sequence is CAISDLSFGGSRYEQYF. In DNA, the CDR3 is TGTGCCATCAGTGATCTATCTTTTGGCGGGAGTAGGTACGAGCAGTACTTC. The rearrangement links TRBV10-3 to TRBJ2-7, with 7 bases matching TRBD2. The germline V gene has CDR1 ENHRY and CDR2 SYGVKD. After removal of 3 bases from V and 4 bases from J, the junction contained 15 bases not matched to a gene. The CDR3 length is 17 residues.

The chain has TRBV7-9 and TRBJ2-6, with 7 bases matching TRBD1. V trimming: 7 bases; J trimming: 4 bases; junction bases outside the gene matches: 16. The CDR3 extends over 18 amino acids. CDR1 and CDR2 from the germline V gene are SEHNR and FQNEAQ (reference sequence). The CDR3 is CASILGTAAPSGANVLTF. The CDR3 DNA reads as TGTGCCAGCATCCTTGGGACAGCTGCTCCATCCGGGGCCAACGTCCTGACTTTC. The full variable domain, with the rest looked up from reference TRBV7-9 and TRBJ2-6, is DTGVSQNPRHKITKRGQNVTFRCDPISEHNRLYWYRQTLGQGPEFLTYFQNEAQLEKSRLLSDRFSAERPKGSFSTLEIQRTEQGDSAMYLCASILGTAAPSGANVLTFGAGSRLTVL.

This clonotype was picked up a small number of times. CDR3 loop: CASRATGGDTQYF. Here the CDR3 DNA reads TGTGCCAGCAGAGCAACAGGGGGGGATACGCAGTATTTT. The genes are TRBV28 and TRBJ2-3, with 8 bases identical to TRBD1. The length of the CDR3 is 13 residues. J was trimmed by 6 bases and V by 6 bases; bases with no gene match: 5. Germline lookup yields CDR1 MDHEN and CDR2 SYDVKM.

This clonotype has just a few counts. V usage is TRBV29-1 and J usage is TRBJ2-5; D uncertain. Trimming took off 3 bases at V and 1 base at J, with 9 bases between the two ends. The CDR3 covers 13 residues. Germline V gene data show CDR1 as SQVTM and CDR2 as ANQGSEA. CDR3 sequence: CSVDPGPQETQYF. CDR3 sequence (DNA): TGCAGCGTTGATCCGGGTCCCCAAGAGACCCAGTACTTC.

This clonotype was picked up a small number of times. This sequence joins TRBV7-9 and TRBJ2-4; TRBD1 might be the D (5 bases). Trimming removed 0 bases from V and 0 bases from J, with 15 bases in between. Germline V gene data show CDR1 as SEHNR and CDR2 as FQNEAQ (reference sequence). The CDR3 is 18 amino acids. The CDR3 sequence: CASSLARWTQLAKNIQYF. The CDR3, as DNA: TGTGCCAGCAGCTTAGCGAGGTGGACACAACTAGCCAAAAACATTCAGTACTTC.

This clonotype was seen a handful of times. The CDR3 loop is CASSAGVYNSPLHF. CDR3 in DNA: TGTGCCAGCAGCGCGGGAGTTTATAATTCACCCCTCCACTTT. The chain recombines TRBV11-2 with TRBJ1-6, with D unresolved. The CDR3 is 14 amino acids. Germline V CDR1 and CDR2: SGHAT, FQNNGV. V dropped 5 bases and J dropped 4 bases, with 9 bases sitting between them.

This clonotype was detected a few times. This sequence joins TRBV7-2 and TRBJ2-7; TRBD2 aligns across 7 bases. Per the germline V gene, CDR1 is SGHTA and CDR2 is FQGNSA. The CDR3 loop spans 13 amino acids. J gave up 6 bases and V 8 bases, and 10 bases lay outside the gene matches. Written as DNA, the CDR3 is TGTGCCAGCGGTCTAGCGGAGGGTATCGAGCAGTACTTC. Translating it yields CASGLAEGIEQYF. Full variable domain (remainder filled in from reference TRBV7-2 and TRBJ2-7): GAGVSQSPSNKVTEKGKDVELRCDPISGHTALYWYRQSLGQGLEFLIYFQGNSAPDKSGLPSDRFSAERTGGSVSTLTIQRTQQEDSAVYLCASGLAEGIEQYFGPGTRLTVT.

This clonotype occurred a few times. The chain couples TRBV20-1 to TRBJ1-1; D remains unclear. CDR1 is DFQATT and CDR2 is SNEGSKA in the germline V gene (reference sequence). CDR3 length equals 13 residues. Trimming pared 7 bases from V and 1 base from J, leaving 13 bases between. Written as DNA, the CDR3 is TGCAGTGTCCACCTTTTTCGGAACACTGAAGCTTTCTTT. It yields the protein CSVHLFRNTEAFF.

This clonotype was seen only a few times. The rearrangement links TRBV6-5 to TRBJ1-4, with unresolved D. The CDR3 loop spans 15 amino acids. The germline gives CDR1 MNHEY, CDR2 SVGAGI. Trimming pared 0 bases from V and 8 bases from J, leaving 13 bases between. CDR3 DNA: TGTGCCAGCAGTTACTCATCTTCGGCCGGGGAAAAACTGTTTTTT. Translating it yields CASSYSSSAGEKLFF.

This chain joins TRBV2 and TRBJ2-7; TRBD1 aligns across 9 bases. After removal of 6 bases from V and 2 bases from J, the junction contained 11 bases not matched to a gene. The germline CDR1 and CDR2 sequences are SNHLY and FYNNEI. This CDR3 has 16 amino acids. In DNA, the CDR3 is TGTGCCAGCAGGGACAGGGGCATGGGATCGGCCTACGAGCAGTACTTC. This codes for CASRDRGMGSAYEQYF.

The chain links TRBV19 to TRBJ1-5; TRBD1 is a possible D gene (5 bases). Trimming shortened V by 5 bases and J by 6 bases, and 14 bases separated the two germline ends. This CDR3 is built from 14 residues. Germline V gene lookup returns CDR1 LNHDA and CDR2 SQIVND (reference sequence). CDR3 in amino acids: CASSDGHIGQPQHF. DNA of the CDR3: TGTGCCAGTAGTGACGGACACATTGGTCAGCCCCAGCATTTT.

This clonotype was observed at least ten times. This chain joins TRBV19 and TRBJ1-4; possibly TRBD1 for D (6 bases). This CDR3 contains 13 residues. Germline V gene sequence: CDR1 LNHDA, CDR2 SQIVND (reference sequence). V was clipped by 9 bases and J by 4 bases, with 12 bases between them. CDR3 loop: CASGTISNEKLFF. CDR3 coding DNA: TGTGCCAGCGGGACAATAAGTAATGAAAAACTGTTTTTT. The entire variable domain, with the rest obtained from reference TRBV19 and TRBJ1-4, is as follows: DGGITQSPKYLFRKEGQNVTLSCEQNLNHDAMYWYRQDPGQGLRLIYYSQIVNDFQKGDIAEGYSVSREKKESFPLTVTSAQKNPTAFYLCASGTISNEKLFFGSGTQLSVL.

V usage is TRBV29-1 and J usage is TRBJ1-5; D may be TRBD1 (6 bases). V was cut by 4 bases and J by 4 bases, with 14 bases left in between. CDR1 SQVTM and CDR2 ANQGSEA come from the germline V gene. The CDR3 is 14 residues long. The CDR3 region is CSVAAGEKNQPQHF. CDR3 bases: TGCAGCGTTGCAGCAGGGGAAAAAAATCAGCCCCAGCATTTT.

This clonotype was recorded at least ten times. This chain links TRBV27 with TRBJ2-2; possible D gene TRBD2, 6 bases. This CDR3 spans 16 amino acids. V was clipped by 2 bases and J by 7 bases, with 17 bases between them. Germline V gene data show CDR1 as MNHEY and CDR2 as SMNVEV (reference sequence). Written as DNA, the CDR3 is TGTGCCAGCAGTTTAAGTTCAGGGAGGTCGAACGGGGAGCTGTTTTTT. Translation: CASSLSSGRSNGELFF.

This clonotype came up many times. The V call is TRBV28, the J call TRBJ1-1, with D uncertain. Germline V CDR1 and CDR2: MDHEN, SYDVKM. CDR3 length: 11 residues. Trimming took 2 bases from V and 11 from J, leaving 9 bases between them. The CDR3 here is CASSLKREAFF. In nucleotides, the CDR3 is TGTGCCAGCAGTTTAAAACGGGAGGCTTTCTTT.

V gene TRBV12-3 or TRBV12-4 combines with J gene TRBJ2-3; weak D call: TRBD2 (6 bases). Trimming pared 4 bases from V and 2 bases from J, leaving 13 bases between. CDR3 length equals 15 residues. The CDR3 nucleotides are TGTGCCAGCAGTTACCCCGGGACTTACACAGATACGCAGTATTTT. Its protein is CASSYPGTYTDTQYF.

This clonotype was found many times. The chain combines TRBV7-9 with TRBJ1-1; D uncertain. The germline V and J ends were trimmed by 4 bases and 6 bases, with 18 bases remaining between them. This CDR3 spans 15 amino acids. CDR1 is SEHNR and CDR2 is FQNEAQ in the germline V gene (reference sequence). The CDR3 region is CASSSEGLPGAEAFF. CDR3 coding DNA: TGTGCCAGCAGCTCGGAAGGACTGCCTGGGGCTGAAGCTTTCTTT.

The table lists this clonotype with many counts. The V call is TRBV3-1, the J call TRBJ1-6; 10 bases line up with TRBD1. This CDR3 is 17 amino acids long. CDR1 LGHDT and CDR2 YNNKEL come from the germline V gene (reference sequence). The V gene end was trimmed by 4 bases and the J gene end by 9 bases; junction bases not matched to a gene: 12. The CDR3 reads CASSRGAAGTGASPLHF. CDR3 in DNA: TGTGCCAGCAGCCGAGGGGCAGCCGGGACAGGGGCTTCACCCCTCCACTTT.

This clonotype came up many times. The CDR3 loop reads CSARERTGLYNEQFF. CDR3 nucleotides: TGCAGTGCTAGAGAGAGGACAGGACTATACAATGAGCAGTTCTTC. The chain combines TRBV20-1 with TRBJ2-1, with TRBD1 as a possible D gene (7 bases). The germline gives CDR1 DFQATT, CDR2 SNEGSKA (reference sequence). The CDR3 runs 15 residues. The V and J ends lost 0 bases and 4 bases respectively, with 13 bases between them.

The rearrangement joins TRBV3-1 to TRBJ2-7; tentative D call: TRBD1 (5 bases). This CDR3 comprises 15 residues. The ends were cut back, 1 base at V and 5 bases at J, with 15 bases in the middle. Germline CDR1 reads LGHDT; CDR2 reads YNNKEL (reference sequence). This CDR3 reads CASSQVKAGLDEQYF. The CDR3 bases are TGTGCCAGCAGCCAAGTAAAGGCAGGGCTAGACGAGCAGTACTTC.

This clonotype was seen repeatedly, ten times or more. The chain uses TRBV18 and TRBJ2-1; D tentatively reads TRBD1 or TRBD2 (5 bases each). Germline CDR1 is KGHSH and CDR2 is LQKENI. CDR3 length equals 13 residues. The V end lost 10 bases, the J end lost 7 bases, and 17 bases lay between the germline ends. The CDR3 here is CATRGRLGNEQFF. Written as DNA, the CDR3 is TGTGCCACGAGGGGACGCCTAGGGAATGAGCAGTTCTTC.

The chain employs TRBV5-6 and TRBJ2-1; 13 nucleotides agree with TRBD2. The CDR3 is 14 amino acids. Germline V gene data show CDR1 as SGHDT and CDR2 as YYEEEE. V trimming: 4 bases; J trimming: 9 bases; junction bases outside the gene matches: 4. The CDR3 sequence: CASSPGLAGPEQFF. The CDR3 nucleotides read TGTGCCAGCAGCCCGGGACTAGCGGGACCTGAGCAGTTCTTC. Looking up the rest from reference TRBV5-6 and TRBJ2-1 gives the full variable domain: DAGVTQSPTHLIKTRGQQVTLRCSPKSGHDTVSWYQQALGQGPQFIFQYYEEEERQRGNFPDRFSGHQFPNYSSELNVNALLLGDSALYLCASSPGLAGPEQFFGPGTRLTVL.

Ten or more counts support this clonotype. The CDR3 DNA follows: TGTGCCAGCACCGACAGGGTCTACGAGCAGTACTTC. This sequence encodes CASTDRVYEQYF. The chain joins TRBV28 to TRBJ2-7; TRBD1 matches 7 bases. This CDR3 contains 12 residues. Germline values: CDR1 MDHEN, CDR2 SYDVKM. Trimming cost V 7 bases and J 3 bases; bases outside gene matches: 3.

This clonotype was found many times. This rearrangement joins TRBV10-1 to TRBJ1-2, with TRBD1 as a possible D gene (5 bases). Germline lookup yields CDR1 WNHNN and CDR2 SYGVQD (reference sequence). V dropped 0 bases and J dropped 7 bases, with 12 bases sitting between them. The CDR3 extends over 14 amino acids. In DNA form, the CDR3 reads TGCGCCAGCAGTGAGTCCGGCAGGGCGGCTGGCTACACCTTC. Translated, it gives CASSESGRAAGYTF.

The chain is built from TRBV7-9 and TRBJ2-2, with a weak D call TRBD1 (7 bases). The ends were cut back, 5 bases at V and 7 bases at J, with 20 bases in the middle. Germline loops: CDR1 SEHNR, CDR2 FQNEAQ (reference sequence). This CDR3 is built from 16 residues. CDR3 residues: CASSPRQGGEGGELFF. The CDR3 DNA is TGTGCCAGCAGCCCAAGACAGGGAGGAGAGGGCGGGGAGCTGTTTTTT.

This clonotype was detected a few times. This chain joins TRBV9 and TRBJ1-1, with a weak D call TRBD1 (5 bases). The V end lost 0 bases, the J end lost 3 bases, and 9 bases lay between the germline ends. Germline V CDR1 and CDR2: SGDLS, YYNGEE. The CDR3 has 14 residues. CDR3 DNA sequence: TGTGCCAGCAGCGTAGAGGGGTTACACACTGAAGCTTTCTTT. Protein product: CASSVEGLHTEAFF.

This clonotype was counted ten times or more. CDR3 residues: CASSHAGGGTDTQYF. The CDR3 region has the DNA TGTGCCAGCAGCCACGCGGGAGGCGGCACAGATACGCAGTATTTT. The chain recombines TRBV3-1 with TRBJ2-3; TRBD2 aligns across 8 bases. Germline trimming cut 3 bases from V and 1 base from J; bases unmatched to any gene: 3. CDR3 length: 15 amino acids. The germline V gene encodes CDR1 LGHDT and CDR2 YNNKEL (reference sequence).

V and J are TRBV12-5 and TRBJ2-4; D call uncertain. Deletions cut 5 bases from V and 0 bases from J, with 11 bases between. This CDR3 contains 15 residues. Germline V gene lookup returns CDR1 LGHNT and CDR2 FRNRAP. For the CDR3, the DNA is TGTGCTAGTGGTCTCCTAAATCTAGCCAAAAACATTCAGTACTTC. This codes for CASGLLNLAKNIQYF.